This T cell receptor beta chain is from a study of blood T cell repertoires in COVID-19. Whole-study context: Some COVID-19 samples were acute and others convalescent; all came from the United States, Italy and Spain. T cells, B-cell-depleted T cells, or PBMCs supplied cDNA or gDNA.

Clones were read by immunoSEQ multiplex PCR, and TCRdb kept only the in-frame ones, dropping some. This sample yields 50,000 to 65,000 clones, of which roughly 80% are seen a single time; 5% to 6.5% belongs to the top ten. The length of the CDR3 is 18 residues. V gave up 5 bases and J gave up 3 bases; unmatched junction bases: 16. Germline V gives CDR1 MDHEN, CDR2 SYDVKM. This receptor was obtained from a man between 65 and 79 years old with acute or convalescent COVID-19. Specimen: peripheral blood. This chain connects TRBV28 to TRBJ1-5; 7 nucleotides match TRBD1. The CDR3 bases are TGTGCCAGCAGTGGCAGACCCCGACAGGGTAGAGACAATCAGCCCCAGCATTTT. This codes for CASSGRPRQGRDNQPQHF.